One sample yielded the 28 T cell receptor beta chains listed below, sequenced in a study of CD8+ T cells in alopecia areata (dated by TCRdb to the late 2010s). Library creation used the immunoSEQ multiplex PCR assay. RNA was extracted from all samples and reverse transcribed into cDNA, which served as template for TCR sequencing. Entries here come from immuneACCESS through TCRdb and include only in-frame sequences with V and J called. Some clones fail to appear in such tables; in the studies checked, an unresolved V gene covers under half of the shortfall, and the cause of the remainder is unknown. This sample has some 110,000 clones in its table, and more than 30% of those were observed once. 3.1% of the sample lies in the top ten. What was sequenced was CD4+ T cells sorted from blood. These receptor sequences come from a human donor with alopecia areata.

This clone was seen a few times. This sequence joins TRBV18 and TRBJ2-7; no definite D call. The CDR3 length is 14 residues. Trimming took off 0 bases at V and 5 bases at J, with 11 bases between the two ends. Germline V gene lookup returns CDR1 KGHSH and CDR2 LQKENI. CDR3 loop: CASSPPSGPDEQYF. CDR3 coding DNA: TGTGCCAGCTCACCACCATCGGGCCCCGACGAGCAGTACTTC. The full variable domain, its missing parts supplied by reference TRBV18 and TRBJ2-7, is NAGVMQNPRHLVRRRGQEARLRCSPMKGHSHVYWYRQLPEEGLKFMVYLQKENIIDESGMPKERFSAEFPKEGPSILRIQQVVRGDSAAYFCASSPPSGPDEQYFGPGTRLTVT.

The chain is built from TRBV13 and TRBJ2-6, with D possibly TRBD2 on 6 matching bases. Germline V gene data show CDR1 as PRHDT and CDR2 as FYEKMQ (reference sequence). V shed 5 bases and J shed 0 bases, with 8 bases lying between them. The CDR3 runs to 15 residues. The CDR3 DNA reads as TGTGCCAGCAGCCGGGACTTCTCTGGGGCCAACGTCCTGACTTTC. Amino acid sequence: CASSRDFSGANVLTF.

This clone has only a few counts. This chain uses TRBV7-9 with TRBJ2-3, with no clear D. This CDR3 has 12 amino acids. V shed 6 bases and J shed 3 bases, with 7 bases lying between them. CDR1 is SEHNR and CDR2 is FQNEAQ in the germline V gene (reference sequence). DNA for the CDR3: TGTGCCAGCAGTCCGAGAACAGATACGCAGTATTTT. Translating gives CASSPRTDTQYF. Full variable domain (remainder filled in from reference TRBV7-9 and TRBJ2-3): DTGVSQNPRHKITKRGQNVTFRCDPISEHNRLYWYRQTLGQGPEFLTYFQNEAQLEKSRLLSDRFSAERPKGSFSTLEIQRTEQGDSAMYLCASSPRTDTQYFGPGTRLTVL.

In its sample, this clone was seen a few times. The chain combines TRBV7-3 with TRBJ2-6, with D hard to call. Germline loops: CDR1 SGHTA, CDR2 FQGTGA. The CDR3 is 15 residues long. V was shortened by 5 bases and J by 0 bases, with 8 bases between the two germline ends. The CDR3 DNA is TGTGCCAGCAGCCCTCCCAGCTCTGGGGCCAACGTCCTGACTTTC. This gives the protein CASSPPSSGANVLTF.

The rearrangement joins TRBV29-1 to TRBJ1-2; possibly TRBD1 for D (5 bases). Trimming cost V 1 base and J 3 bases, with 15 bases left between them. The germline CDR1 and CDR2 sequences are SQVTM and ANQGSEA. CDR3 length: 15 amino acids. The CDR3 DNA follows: TGCAGCGTTGAAGGGTCAAGCGGGGGGGACTATGGCTACACCTTC. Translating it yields CSVEGSSGGDYGYTF.

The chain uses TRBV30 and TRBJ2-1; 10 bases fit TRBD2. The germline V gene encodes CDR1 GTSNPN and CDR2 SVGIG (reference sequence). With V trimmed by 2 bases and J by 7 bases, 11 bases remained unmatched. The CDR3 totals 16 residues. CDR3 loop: CAWSSAGGFVGNEQFF. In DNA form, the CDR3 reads TGTGCCTGGAGTTCAGCGGGAGGGTTCGTTGGAAATGAGCAGTTCTTC.

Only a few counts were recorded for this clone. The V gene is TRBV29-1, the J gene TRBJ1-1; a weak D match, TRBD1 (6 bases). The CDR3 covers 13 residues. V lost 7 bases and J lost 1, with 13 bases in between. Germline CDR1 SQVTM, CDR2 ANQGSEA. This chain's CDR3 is CSAEGGQNTEAFF. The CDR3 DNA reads TGCAGCGCCGAGGGGGGACAGAACACTGAAGCTTTCTTT.

CDR3 nucleotide sequence: TGTGCCTGGACCCTATGGGGCACCAACACTGAAGCTTTCTTT. Translated, it gives CAWTLWGTNTEAFF. The genes are TRBV30 and TRBJ1-1, with D maybe TRBD1 (5 bases). The CDR3 runs 14 residues. Germline V gives CDR1 GTSNPN, CDR2 SVGIG (reference sequence). V was pared by 4 bases and J by 2 bases, with 14 bases between.

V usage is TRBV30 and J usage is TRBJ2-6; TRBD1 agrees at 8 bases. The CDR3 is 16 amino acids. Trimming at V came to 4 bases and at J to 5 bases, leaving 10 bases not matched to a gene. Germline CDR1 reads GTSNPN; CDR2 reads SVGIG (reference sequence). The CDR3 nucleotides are TGTGCCTGGAAAGGACAGGGAAGTAGGAGGGCCAACGTCCTGACTTTC. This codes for CAWKGQGSRRANVLTF.

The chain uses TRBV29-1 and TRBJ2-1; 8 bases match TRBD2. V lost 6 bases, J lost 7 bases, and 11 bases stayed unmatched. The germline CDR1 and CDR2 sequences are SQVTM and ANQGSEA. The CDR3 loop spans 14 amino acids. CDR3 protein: CSVGVVAGWNEQFF. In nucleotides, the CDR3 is TGCAGCGTCGGGGTGGTAGCGGGGTGGAATGAGCAGTTCTTC.

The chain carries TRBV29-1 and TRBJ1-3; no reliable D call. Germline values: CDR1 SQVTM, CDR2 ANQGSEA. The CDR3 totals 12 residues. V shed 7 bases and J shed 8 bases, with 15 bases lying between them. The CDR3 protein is CSGRVPGDTIYF. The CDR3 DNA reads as TGCAGCGGTCGGGTGCCCGGTGACACCATATATTTT. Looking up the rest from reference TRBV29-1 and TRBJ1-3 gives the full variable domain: SAVISQKPSRDICQRGTSLTIQCQVDSQVTMMFWYRQQPGQSLTLIATANQGSEATYESGFVIDKFPISRPNLTFSTLTVSNMSPEDSSIYLCSGRVPGDTIYFGEGSWLTVV.

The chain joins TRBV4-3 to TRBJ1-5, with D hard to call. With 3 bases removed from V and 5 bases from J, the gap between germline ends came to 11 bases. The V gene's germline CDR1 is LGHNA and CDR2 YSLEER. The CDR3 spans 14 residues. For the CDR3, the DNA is TGCGCCAGCAGCCAGGTCGCGGCCCATCAGCCCCAGCATTTT. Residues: CASSQVAAHQPQHF.

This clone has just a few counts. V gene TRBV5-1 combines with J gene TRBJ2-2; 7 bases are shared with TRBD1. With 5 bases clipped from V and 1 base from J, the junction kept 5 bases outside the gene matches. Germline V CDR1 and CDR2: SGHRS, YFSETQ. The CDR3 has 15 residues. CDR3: CASRETGMNTGELFF. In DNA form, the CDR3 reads TGCGCCAGCAGGGAGACAGGGATGAACACCGGGGAGCTGTTTTTT. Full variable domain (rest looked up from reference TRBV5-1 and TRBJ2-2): KAGVTQTPRYLIKTRGQQVTLSCSPISGHRSVSWYQQTPGQGLQFLFEYFSETQRNKGNFPGRFSGRQFSNSRSEMNVSTLELGDSALYLCASRETGMNTGELFFGEGSRLTVL.

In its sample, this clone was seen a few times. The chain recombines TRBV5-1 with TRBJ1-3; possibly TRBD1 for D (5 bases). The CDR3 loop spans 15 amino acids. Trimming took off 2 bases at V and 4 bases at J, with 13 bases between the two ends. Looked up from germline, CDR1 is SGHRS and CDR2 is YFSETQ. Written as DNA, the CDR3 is TGCGCCAGCAGCTTTCGAGGGGATTTAGGAAACACCATATATTTT. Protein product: CASSFRGDLGNTIYF.

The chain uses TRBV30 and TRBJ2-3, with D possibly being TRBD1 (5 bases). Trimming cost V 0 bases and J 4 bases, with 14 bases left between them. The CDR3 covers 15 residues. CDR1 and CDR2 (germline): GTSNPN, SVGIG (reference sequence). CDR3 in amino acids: CAWSVQAGSADTQYF. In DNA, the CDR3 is TGTGCCTGGAGTGTACAGGCAGGGTCTGCAGATACGCAGTATTTT.

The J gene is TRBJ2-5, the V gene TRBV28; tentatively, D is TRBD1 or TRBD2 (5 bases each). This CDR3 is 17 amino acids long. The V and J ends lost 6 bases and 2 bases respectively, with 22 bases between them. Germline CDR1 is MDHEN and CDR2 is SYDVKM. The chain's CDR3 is CASSASPGTEGQETQYF. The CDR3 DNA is TGTGCCAGCAGCGCCTCGCCCGGGACCGAGGGACAAGAGACCCAGTACTTC.

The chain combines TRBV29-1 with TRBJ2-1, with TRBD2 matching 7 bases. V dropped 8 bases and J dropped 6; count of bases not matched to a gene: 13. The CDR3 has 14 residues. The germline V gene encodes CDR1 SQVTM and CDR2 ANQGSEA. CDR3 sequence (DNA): TGCAGCTCCCAGTGGGGGGGTTTTCCCAATGAGCAGTTCTTC. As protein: CSSQWGGFPNEQFF.

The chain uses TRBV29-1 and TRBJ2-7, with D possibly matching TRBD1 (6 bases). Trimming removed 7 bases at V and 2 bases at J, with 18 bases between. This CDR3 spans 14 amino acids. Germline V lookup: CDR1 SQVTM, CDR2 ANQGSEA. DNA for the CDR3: TGCAGCGCCCGAGGTGGTCGACAGGCCTACGAGCAGTACTTC. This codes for CSARGGRQAYEQYF.

In DNA, the CDR3 is TGTGCCAGCAGTTTAGAGGGGACACCCTACGAGCAGTACTTC. Protein: CASSLEGTPYEQYF. This rearrangement joins TRBV28 to TRBJ2-7; weak D call: TRBD1 (6 bases). The CDR3 consists of 14 residues. Trimming shortened V by 2 bases and J by 2 bases, and 10 bases separated the two germline ends. The germline CDR1 and CDR2 sequences are MDHEN and SYDVKM.

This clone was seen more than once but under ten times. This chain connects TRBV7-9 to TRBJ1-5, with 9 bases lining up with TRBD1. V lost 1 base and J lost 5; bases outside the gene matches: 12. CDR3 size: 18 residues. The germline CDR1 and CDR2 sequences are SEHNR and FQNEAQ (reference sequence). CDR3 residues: CASSLVPLTTGGYQPQHF. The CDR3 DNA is TGTGCCAGCAGCTTAGTCCCCCTTACGACAGGGGGATATCAGCCCCAGCATTTT.

CDR3 region: CASSQDFGRYEQYF. CDR3 nucleotides: TGCGCCAGCAGCCAAGACTTCGGGCGCTACGAGCAGTACTTC. The rearrangement uses TRBV4-3 and TRBJ2-7; D is undetermined. The germline gives CDR1 LGHNA, CDR2 YSLEER. V dropped 0 bases and J dropped 3 bases, with 9 bases sitting between them. CDR3 length: 14 amino acids.

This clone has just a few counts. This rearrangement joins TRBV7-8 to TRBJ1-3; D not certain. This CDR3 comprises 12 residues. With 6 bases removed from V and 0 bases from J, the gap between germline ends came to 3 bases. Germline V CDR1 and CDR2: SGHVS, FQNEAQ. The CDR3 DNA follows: TGTGCCAGCAGGGACTCTGGAAACACCATATATTTT. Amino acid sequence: CASRDSGNTIYF. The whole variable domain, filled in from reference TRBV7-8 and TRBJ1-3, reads GAGVSQSPRYKVAKRGQDVALRCDPISGHVSLFWYQQALGQGPEFLTYFQNEAQLDKSGLPSDRFFAERPEGSVSTLKIQRTQQEDSAVYLCASRDSGNTIYFGEGSWLTVV.

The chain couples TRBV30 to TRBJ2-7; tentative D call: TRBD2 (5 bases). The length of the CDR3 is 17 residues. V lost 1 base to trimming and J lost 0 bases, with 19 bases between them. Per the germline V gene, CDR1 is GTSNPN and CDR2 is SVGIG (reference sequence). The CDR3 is CAWSAVSGIASSYEQYF. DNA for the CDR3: TGTGCCTGGAGTGCCGTTTCGGGGATAGCCTCCTCCTACGAGCAGTACTTC.

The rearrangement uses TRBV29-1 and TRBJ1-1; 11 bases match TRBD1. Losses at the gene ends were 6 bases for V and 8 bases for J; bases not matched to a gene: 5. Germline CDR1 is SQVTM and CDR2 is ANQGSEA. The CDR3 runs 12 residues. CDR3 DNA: TGCAGCGTGGAGGGACAGGGGGGCGAAGCTTTCTTT. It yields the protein CSVEGQGGEAFF.

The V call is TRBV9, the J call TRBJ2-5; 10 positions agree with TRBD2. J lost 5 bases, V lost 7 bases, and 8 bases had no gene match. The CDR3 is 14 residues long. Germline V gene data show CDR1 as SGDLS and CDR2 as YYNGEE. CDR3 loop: CASGPAGGQETQYF. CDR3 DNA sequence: TGTGCCAGCGGACCAGCGGGGGGGCAGGAGACCCAGTACTTC.

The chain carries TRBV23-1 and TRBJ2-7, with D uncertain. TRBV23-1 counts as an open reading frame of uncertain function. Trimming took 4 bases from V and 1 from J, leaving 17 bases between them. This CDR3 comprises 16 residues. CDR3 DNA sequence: TGCGCCAGCAGTCCACGGAGTTGCCCCCCGTCCTACGAGCAGTACTTC. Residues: CASSPRSCPPSYEQYF.

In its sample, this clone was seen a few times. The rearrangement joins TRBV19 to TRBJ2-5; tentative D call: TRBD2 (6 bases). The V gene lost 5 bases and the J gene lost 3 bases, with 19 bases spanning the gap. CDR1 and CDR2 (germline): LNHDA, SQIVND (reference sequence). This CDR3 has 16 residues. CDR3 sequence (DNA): TGTGCCAGTAGTGACGTATGGGCGGGGTTCAAAGAGACCCAGTACTTC. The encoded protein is CASSDVWAGFKETQYF.

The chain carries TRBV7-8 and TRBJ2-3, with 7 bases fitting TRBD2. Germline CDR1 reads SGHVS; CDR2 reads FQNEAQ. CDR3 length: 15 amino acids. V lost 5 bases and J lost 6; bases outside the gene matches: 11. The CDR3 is CASSPGGGSWDTQYF. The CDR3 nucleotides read TGTGCCAGCAGCCCGGGGGGAGGGTCGTGGGATACGCAGTATTTT. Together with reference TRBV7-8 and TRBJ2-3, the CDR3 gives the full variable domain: GAGVSQSPRYKVAKRGQDVALRCDPISGHVSLFWYQQALGQGPEFLTYFQNEAQLDKSGLPSDRFFAERPEGSVSTLKIQRTQQEDSAVYLCASSPGGGSWDTQYFGPGTRLTVL.